This TCR beta chain was captured by sequencing in a study of tumor-infiltrating lymphocytes in localized non-small cell lung cancer. Study background: Patients included smokers and never-smokers with various histologies, some sampled after neoadjuvant chemotherapy.

This CDR3 has 16 amino acids. Germline values: CDR1 MNHEY, CDR2 SMNVEV (reference sequence). Germline trimming cut 6 bases from V and 1 base from J; bases unmatched to any gene: 8. Repertoires were generated with immunoSEQ multiplex PCR, while TCRdb's copy carries only in-frame clones and drops some. In the table there are around 10,000 clones, 45% to 70% of which are singletons. This chain joins TRBV27 and TRBJ1-5; TRBD1 matches at 8 bases. What was sequenced was uninvolved lung tissue not adjacent to the tumor. The TCR comes from a human donor with non-small cell lung cancer. The CDR3 protein is CASRQTGVGSNQPQHF. Here the CDR3 DNA reads TGTGCCAGCAGACAGACAGGGGTGGGGAGCAATCAGCCCCAGCATTTT.